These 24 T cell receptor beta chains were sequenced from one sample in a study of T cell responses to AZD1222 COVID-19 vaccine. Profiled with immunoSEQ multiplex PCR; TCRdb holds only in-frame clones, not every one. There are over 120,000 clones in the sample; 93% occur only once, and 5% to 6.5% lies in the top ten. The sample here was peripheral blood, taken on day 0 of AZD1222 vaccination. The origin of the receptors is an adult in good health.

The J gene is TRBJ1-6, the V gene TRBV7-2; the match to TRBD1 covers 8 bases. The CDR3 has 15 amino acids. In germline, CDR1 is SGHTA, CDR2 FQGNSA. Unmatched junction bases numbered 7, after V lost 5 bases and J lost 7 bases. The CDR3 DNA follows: TGTGCCAGCAGCCCGACAGGGGTAATCAATTCACCCCTCCACTTT. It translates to CASSPTGVINSPLHF.

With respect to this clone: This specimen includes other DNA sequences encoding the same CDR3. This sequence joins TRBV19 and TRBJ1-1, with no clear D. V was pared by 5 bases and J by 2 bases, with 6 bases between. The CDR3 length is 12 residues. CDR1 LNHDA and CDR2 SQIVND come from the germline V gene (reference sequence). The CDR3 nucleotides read TGTGCCAGTAGTCCGCGCAACACTGAAGCTTTCTTT. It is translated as CASSPRNTEAFF.

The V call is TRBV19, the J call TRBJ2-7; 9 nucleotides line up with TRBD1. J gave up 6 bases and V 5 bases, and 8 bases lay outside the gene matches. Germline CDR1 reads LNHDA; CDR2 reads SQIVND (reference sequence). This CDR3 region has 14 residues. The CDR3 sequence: CASSLNRGLGEQYF. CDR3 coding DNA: TGTGCCAGTAGTCTAAACAGGGGGCTGGGCGAGCAGTACTTC. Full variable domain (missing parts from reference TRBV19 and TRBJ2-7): DGGITQSPKYLFRKEGQNVTLSCEQNLNHDAMYWYRQDPGQGLRLIYYSQIVNDFQKGDIAEGYSVSREKKESFPLTVTSAQKNPTAFYLCASSLNRGLGEQYFGPGTRLTVT.

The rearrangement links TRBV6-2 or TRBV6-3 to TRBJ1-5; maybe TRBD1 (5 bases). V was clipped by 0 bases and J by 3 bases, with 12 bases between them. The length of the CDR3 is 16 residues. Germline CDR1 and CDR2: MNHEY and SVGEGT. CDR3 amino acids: CASSYSQGRDNQPQHF. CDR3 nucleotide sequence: TGTGCCAGCAGTTACTCTCAGGGCAGGGACAATCAGCCCCAGCATTTT.

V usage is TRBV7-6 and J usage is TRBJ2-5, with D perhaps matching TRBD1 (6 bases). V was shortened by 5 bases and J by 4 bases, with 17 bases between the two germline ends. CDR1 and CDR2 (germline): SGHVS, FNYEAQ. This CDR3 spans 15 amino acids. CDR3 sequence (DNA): TGTGCCAGCAGCCCGATATCAGGGGATGTAGAGACCCAGTACTTC. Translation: CASSPISGDVETQYF.

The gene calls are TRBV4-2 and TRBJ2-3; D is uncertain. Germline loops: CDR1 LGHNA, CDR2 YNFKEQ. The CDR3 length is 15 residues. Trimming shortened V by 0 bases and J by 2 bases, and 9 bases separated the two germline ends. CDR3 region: CASSQEGRDTDTQYF. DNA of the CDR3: TGTGCCAGCAGCCAAGAGGGTCGAGACACAGATACGCAGTATTTT.

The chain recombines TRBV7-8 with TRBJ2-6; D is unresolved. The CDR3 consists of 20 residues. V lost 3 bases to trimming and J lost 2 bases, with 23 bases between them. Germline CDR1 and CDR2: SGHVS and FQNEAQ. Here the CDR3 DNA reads TGTGCCAGCAGCTTGGCCTGGGATGGGCGCCTTAGTGCTGGGGCCAACGTCCTGACTTTC. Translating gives CASSLAWDGRLSAGANVLTF.

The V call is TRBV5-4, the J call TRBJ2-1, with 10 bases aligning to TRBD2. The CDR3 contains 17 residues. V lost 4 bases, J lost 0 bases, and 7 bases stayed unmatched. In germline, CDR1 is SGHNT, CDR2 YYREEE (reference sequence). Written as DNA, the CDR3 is TGTGCCAGCAGCCCGAAAGCGGGAGGGCTCTCCTACAATGAGCAGTTCTTC. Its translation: CASSPKAGGLSYNEQFF.

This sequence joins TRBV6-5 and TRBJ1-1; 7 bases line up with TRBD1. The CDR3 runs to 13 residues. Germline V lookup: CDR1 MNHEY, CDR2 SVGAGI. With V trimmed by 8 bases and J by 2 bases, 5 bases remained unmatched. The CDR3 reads CASGDSLNTEAFF. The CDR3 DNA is TGTGCCAGCGGGGACAGCCTAAACACTGAAGCTTTCTTT.

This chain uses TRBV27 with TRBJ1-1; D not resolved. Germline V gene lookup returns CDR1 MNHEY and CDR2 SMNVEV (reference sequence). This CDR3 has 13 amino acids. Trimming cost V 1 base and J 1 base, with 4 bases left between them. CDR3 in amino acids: CASSLFGNTEAFF. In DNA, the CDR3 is TGTGCCAGCAGTTTATTCGGGAACACTGAAGCTTTCTTT.

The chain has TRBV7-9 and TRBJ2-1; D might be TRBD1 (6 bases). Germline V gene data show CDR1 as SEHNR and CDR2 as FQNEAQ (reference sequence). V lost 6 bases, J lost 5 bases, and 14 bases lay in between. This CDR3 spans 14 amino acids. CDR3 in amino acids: CASSHGQPDNEQFF. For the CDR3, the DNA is TGTGCCAGCAGTCATGGACAGCCCGACAATGAGCAGTTCTTC.

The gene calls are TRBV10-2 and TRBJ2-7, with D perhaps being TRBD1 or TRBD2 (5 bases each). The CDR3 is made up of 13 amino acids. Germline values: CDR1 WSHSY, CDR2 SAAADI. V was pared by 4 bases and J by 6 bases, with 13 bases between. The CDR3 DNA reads TGCGCCAGCAGTGGGGGTGGGACCCCCGAGCAGTACTTC. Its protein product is CASSGGGTPEQYF.

The CDR3 region is CASSQDLGGWGFQETQYF. The DNA for the CDR3 is TGTGCCAGCAGCCAAGACTTGGGAGGGTGGGGCTTTCAAGAGACCCAGTACTTC. This chain links TRBV3-1 (or the pseudogene TRBV3-2) with TRBJ2-5, with 7 bases fitting TRBD2. The CDR3 has 18 residues. Germline V gene lookup returns CDR1 LGHDT and CDR2 YNNKEL (reference sequence). The V and J ends lost 0 bases and 2 bases, in that order; junction bases with no gene match: 12.

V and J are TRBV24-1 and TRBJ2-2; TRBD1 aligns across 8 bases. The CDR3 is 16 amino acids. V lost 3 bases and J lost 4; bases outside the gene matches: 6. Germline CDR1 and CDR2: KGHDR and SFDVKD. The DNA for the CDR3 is TGTGCCACCAGTGATCCAGGGGGCGCAGGCACCGGGGAGCTGTTTTTT. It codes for CATSDPGGAGTGELFF.

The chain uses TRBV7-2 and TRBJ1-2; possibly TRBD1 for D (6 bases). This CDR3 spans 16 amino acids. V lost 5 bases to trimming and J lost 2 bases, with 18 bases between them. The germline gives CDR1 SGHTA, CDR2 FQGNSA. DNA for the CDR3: TGTGCCAGCAGCACCCGGGGGGGGGCTAAAAACTATGGCTACACCTTC. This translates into CASSTRGGAKNYGYTF.

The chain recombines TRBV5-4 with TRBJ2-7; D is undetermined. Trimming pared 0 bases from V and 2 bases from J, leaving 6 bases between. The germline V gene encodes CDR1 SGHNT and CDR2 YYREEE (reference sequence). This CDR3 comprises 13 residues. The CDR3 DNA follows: TGTGCCAGCAGCTTGGGGTTTACCTACGAGCAGTACTTC. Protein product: CASSLGFTYEQYF.

This CDR3 reads CASSLAGLSYEQYF. The CDR3 DNA reads as TGTGCCAGCAGCTTAGCGGGCCTCTCCTACGAGCAGTACTTC. The chain couples TRBV7-9 to TRBJ2-7; D is ambiguous. Trimming took off 0 bases at V and 0 bases at J, with 6 bases between the two ends. Germline-derived CDR1 and CDR2 are SEHNR and FQNEAQ (reference sequence). There are 14 residues in the CDR3.

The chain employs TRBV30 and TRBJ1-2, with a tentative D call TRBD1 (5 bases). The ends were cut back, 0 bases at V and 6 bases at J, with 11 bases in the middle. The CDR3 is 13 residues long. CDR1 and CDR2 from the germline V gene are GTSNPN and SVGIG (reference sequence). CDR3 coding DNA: TGTGCCTGGAGTGTCGGGGACGGAGATGGCTACACCTTC. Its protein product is CAWSVGDGDGYTF.

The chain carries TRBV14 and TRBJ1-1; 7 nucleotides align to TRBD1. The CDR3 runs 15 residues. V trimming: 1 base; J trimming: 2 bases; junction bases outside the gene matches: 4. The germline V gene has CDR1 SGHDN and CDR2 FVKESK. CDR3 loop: CASSQVAGGNTEAFF. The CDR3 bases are TGTGCCAGCAGCCAAGTGGCAGGGGGTAACACTGAAGCTTTCTTT.

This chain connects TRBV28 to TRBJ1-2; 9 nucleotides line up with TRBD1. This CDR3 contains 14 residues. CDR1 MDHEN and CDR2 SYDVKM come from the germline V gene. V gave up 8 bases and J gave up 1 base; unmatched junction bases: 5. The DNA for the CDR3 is TGTGCCAGCGGACGGGACAGGGATAACTATGGCTACACCTTC. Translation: CASGRDRDNYGYTF.

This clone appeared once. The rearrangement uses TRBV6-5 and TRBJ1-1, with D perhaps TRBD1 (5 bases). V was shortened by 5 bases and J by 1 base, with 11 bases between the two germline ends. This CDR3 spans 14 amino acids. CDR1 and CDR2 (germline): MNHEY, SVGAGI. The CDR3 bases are TGTGCCAGCAGTCGGGCAGGGAGGAACACTGAAGCTTTCTTT. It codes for CASSRAGRNTEAFF.

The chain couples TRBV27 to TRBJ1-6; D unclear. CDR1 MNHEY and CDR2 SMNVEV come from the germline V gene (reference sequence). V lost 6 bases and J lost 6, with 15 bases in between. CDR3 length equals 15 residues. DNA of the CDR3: TGTGCCAGCAGGGCCCGGAGCGGTGGTAATTCACCCCTCCACTTT. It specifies CASRARSGGNSPLHF.

The CDR3 region is CASSTDRAPNYGYTF. As DNA, the CDR3 is TGTGCCAGCAGCACGGACAGGGCCCCTAACTATGGCTACACCTTC. The chain is built from TRBV27 and TRBJ1-2; 8 bases line up with TRBD1. Germline loops: CDR1 MNHEY, CDR2 SMNVEV (reference sequence). The CDR3 totals 15 residues. V was pared by 6 bases and J by 0 bases, with 6 bases of the junction left unmatched.

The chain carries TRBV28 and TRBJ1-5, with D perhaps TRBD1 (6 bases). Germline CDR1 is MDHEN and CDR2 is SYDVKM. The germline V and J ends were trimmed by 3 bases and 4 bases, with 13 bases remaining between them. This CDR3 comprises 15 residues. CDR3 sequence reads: CASSFSPRGNQPQHF. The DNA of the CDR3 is TGTGCCAGCAGTTTCAGCCCTAGGGGGAATCAGCCCCAGCATTTT. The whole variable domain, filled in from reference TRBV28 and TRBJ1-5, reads DVKVTQSSRYLVKRTGEKVFLECVQDMDHENMFWYRQDPGLGLRLIYFSYDVKMKEKGDIPEGYSVSREKKERFSLILESASTNQTSMYLCASSFSPRGNQPQHFGDGTRLSIL.